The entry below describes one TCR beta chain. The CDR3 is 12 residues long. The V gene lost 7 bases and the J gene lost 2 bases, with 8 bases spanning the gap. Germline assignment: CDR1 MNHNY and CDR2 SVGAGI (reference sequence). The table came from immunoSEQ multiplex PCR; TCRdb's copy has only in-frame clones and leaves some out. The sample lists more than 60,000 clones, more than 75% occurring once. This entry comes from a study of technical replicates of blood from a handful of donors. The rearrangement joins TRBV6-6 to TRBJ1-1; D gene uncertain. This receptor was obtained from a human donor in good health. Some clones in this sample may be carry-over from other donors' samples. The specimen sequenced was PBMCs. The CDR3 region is CASNPENTEAFF. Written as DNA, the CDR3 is TGTGCCAGCAATCCAGAAAACACTGAAGCTTTCTTT.